Described below is a single T cell receptor beta chain sequence and its context. The data originate from a study of CD8 T cells in Susac syndrome. A quantity of roughly 0.5 to 1 ug RNA underwent reverse transcription using random hexamers. From the immunoSEQ multiplex PCR reads, TCRdb called clonotypes with MiXCR, one entry per CDR3 protein. The data show 160,000 or so distinct CDR3 sequences, around 95% seen once. Sequenced material: CD8+ T cells from PBMCs. The TCR comes from a human donor with multiple sclerosis.

CDR3 protein: CASSLSWAQYF. The CDR3 nucleotides are TGTGCCAGCAGCTTATCGTGGGCCCAGTACTTC. V and J are TRBV7-9 and TRBJ2-5; D gene uncertain. V was pared by 2 bases and J by 9 bases, with 7 bases between. CDR1 SEHNR and CDR2 FQNEAQ come from the germline V gene (reference sequence). This CDR3 has 11 residues.